The 28 T cell receptor beta chains in this list originate from one sample, sequenced in a study of T-cell memory formation after mild COVID-19. TCRdb reanalysed the 5' RACE reads using MiXCR and keeps one entry per CDR3 protein. The sample includes about 470,000 distinct CDR3 sequences, about 20% of them seen just once. Sequencing input: PBMCs or a T cell subset sorted from them (not recorded which). All receptors derive from an adult woman who had mild COVID-19 (a few samples of this study predate the infection). Cell type and time point are not known.

The chain employs TRBV20-1 and TRBJ1-5, with a weak D call TRBD1 (5 bases). The germline V gene encodes CDR1 DFQATT and CDR2 SNEGSKA (reference sequence). V lost 2 bases to trimming and J lost 6 bases, with 11 bases between them. The CDR3 contains 13 residues. Here the CDR3 reads CSARYPGTQPQHF. The CDR3 DNA reads TGCAGTGCTAGATATCCCGGGACTCAGCCCCAGCATTTT.

This clonotype was seen a handful of times. This chain links TRBV7-9 with TRBJ2-7, with D perhaps matching TRBD2 (5 bases). Trimming took 4 bases from V and 5 from J, leaving 15 bases between them. CDR1 and CDR2 (germline): SEHNR, FQNEAQ (reference sequence). This CDR3 has 14 residues. CDR3 region: CASSSDLTINEQYF. Written as DNA, the CDR3 is TGTGCCAGCAGCTCGGACTTAACTATCAACGAGCAGTACTTC. The whole variable domain, filled in from reference TRBV7-9 and TRBJ2-7, reads DTGVSQNPRHKITKRGQNVTFRCDPISEHNRLYWYRQTLGQGPEFLTYFQNEAQLEKSRLLSDRFSAERPKGSFSTLEIQRTEQGDSAMYLCASSSDLTINEQYFGPGTRLTVT.

The rearrangement joins TRBV7-2 to TRBJ2-3; possible D gene TRBD2, 6 bases. Germline lookup yields CDR1 SGHTA and CDR2 FQGNSA. The CDR3 runs 15 residues. V was clipped by 3 bases and J by 2 bases, with 12 bases between them. The CDR3 bases are TGTGCCAGCAGCTTGTACGGGGGATTCACAGATACGCAGTATTTT. The encoded protein is CASSLYGGFTDTQYF.

This clonotype was detected only a few times. The chain couples TRBV11-2 to TRBJ2-1, with TRBD2 matching over 9 bases. This CDR3 is 15 amino acids long. Germline V gives CDR1 SGHAT, CDR2 FQNNGV. V gave up 1 base and J gave up 8 bases; unmatched junction bases: 6. The CDR3 loop is CASSLGGGGADEQFF. The CDR3 DNA sequence: TGTGCCAGCAGCTTAGGAGGCGGGGGGGCCGATGAGCAGTTCTTC.

This clonotype was observed a handful of times. The genes are TRBV4-2 and TRBJ2-7, with a possible D match to TRBD2 (5 bases). This CDR3 has 16 residues. Germline assignment: CDR1 LGHNA and CDR2 YNFKEQ. V was trimmed by 0 bases and J by 1 base, leaving 13 bases between them. The CDR3 is CASSQDLGGSSYEQYF. As DNA, the CDR3 is TGTGCCAGCAGCCAAGATCTTGGCGGGTCTTCCTACGAGCAGTACTTC.

This clonotype was seen at least ten times. This chain connects TRBV9 to TRBJ2-3, with 9 nucleotides matching TRBD2. The germline gives CDR1 SGDLS, CDR2 YYNGEE. This CDR3 region has 17 residues. The V gene end was trimmed by 0 bases and the J gene end by 5 bases; junction bases not matched to a gene: 10. This CDR3 reads CASSVAYAGGPGDTQYF. In DNA form, the CDR3 reads TGTGCCAGCAGCGTAGCTTACGCGGGGGGGCCTGGAGATACGCAGTATTTT.

This clonotype was seen a few times. The CDR3 region has the DNA TGTGCCAGCAGCTTGTTGCGGGAGAGGTCAGATACGCAGTATTTT. It specifies CASSLLRERSDTQYF. This rearrangement joins TRBV5-6 to TRBJ2-3; 7 bases line up with TRBD2. Per germline, CDR1 SGHDT and CDR2 YYEEEE. The J segment lost 4 bases and the V segment lost 1 base, leaving 6 bases of the junction unmatched. The CDR3 contains 15 residues. Supplemented by reference TRBV5-6 and TRBJ2-3, the full variable domain reads DAGVTQSPTHLIKTRGQQVTLRCSPKSGHDTVSWYQQALGQGPQFIFQYYEEEERQRGNFPDRFSGHQFPNYSSELNVNALLLGDSALYLCASSLLRERSDTQYFGPGTRLTVL.

This clonotype was seen a handful of times. The genes are TRBV4-1 and TRBJ1-5, with D hard to call. Trimming took 1 base from V and 5 from J, leaving 6 bases between them. Per germline, CDR1 MGHRA and CDR2 YSYEKL. The CDR3 contains 13 residues. The CDR3 protein is CASSQGRHQPQHF. In nucleotides, the CDR3 is TGCGCCAGCAGCCAAGGGCGGCATCAGCCCCAGCATTTT.

This chain connects TRBV29-1 to TRBJ2-7, with 7 nucleotides matching TRBD1. CDR3 length: 14 amino acids. Looked up from germline, CDR1 is SQVTM and CDR2 is ANQGSEA. V was pared by 4 bases and J by 2 bases, with 8 bases of the junction left unmatched. CDR3 coding DNA: TGCAGCGTTGTTCAGGGGCAGGGGGCCTACGAGCAGTACTTC. Residues: CSVVQGQGAYEQYF.

CDR3 region: CASSSTRLGLAGGSYNEQFF. As DNA, the CDR3 is TGTGCCAGCAGTTCCACCCGACTGGGACTAGCGGGGGGGAGTTACAATGAGCAGTTCTTC. The chain joins TRBV6-5 to TRBJ2-1, with 16 bases aligning to TRBD2. This CDR3 comprises 20 residues. V was pared by 4 bases and J by 4 bases, with 13 bases of the junction left unmatched. The germline gives CDR1 MNHEY, CDR2 SVGAGI.

The rearrangement joins TRBV5-1 to TRBJ2-5; 10 nucleotides match TRBD1. Germline-derived CDR1 and CDR2 are SGHRS and YFSETQ. Germline trimming cut 7 bases from V and 5 bases from J; bases unmatched to any gene: 5. CDR3 length: 13 residues. CDR3 DNA sequence: TGCGCCAGCGCATCGGGACAGGGGGAGACCCAGTACTTC. Its translation is CASASGQGETQYF. Together with reference TRBV5-1 and TRBJ2-5, the CDR3 gives the full variable domain: KAGVTQTPRYLIKTRGQQVTLSCSPISGHRSVSWYQQTPGQGLQFLFEYFSETQRNKGNFPGRFSGRQFSNSRSEMNVSTLELGDSALYLCASASGQGETQYFGPGTRLLVL.

The chain joins TRBV4-1 to TRBJ2-1; 7 bases agree with TRBD2. The CDR3 runs 16 residues. The junction had 13 bases not matched to a gene; V was cut back by 3 bases and J by 8 bases. Germline V CDR1 and CDR2: MGHRA, YSYEKL. CDR3 in DNA: TGCGCCAGCAGCCAGCTTCGGGCGGGGGATAAGGATGAGCAGTTCTTC. It encodes CASSQLRAGDKDEQFF.

This clonotype was seen a handful of times. The chain combines TRBV12-3 or TRBV12-4 with TRBJ2-1; TRBD1 might be the D (6 bases). The CDR3 totals 16 residues. Trimming shortened V by 4 bases and J by 2 bases, and 15 bases separated the two germline ends. The CDR3 reads CASSSRGSEPYNEQFF. The DNA of the CDR3 is TGTGCCAGCAGTTCCAGGGGAAGTGAACCCTACAATGAGCAGTTCTTC.

The chain employs TRBV4-2 and TRBJ2-7; D not certain. V lost 6 bases and J 4 bases, leaving 7 bases between the germline ends. This CDR3 has 11 residues. Germline assignment: CDR1 LGHNA and CDR2 YNFKEQ. The CDR3: CASSHNYEQYF. In nucleotides, the CDR3 is TGTGCCAGCAGTCACAATTACGAGCAGTACTTC.

This clonotype occurred a few times. The rearrangement joins TRBV2 to TRBJ2-7; D remains ambiguous. V lost 5 bases and J lost 5, with 25 bases in between. This CDR3 comprises 17 residues. Germline values: CDR1 SNHLY, CDR2 FYNNEI. The chain's CDR3 is CASSNSWSHLPPHEQYF. In nucleotides, the CDR3 is TGTGCCAGCAGTAATAGCTGGAGTCACCTTCCCCCCCACGAGCAGTACTTC. The full variable domain, its missing parts supplied by reference TRBV2 and TRBJ2-7, is EPEVTQTPSHQVTQMGQEVILRCVPISNHLYFYWYRQILGQKVEFLVSFYNNEISEKSEIFDDQFSVERPDGSNFTLKIRSTKLEDSAMYFCASSNSWSHLPPHEQYFGPGTRLTVT.

The genes are TRBV5-1 and TRBJ1-1, with 8 bases matching TRBD1. The germline V gene encodes CDR1 SGHRS and CDR2 YFSETQ. J gave up 3 bases and V 4 bases, and 8 bases lay outside the gene matches. This CDR3 is built from 15 residues. CDR3 loop: CASSTGGGPYTEAFF. The CDR3 DNA is TGCGCCAGCAGCACAGGGGGAGGGCCGTACACTGAAGCTTTCTTT.

This clonotype has just a few counts. This chain joins TRBV2 and TRBJ2-6; no definite D call. This CDR3 has 17 amino acids. The V end lost 7 bases, the J end lost 0 bases, and 16 bases lay between the germline ends. The germline V gene has CDR1 SNHLY and CDR2 FYNNEI. CDR3 nucleotides: TGTGCCAGCATCGAACAGCAACCCCGCTCTGGGGCCAACGTCCTGACTTTC. This encodes CASIEQQPRSGANVLTF.

This clonotype has more than one count but fewer than ten. The CDR3 DNA reads TGTGCCAGCAGCCCATACACCACAGATACGCAGTATTTT. This translates into CASSPYTTDTQYF. This chain links TRBV7-2 with TRBJ2-3; D uncertain. V was trimmed by 5 bases and J by 2 bases, leaving 8 bases between them. Germline V gives CDR1 SGHTA, CDR2 FQGNSA. The CDR3 has 13 residues.

This clonotype was detected ten times or more. This rearrangement joins TRBV7-3 to TRBJ2-1; D remains ambiguous. Trimming removed 2 bases from V and 10 bases from J, with 12 bases in between. The CDR3 extends over 13 amino acids. Germline V lookup: CDR1 SGHTA, CDR2 FQGTGA. The CDR3 is CASSLSSGAEQFF. The CDR3 nucleotides read TGTGCCAGCAGCTTATCTTCCGGAGCGGAGCAGTTCTTC.

This clonotype was observed at least ten times. V gene TRBV5-1 combines with J gene TRBJ2-1; 9 bases are a match to TRBD2. The CDR3 length is 16 residues. V shed 0 bases and J 5 bases; nucleotides not matched to a gene: 6. Germline V gives CDR1 SGHRS, CDR2 YFSETQ. The CDR3 region has the DNA TGCGCCAGCAGCTTGGGGCTAGCGGGGCGCCACAATGAGCAGTTCTTC. Its protein is CASSLGLAGRHNEQFF.

This clonotype was found a few times. The V gene is TRBV6-1, the J gene TRBJ2-7; TRBD1 might be the D (5 bases). V lost 5 bases to trimming and J lost 2 bases, with 19 bases between them. The CDR3 contains 16 residues. CDR1 and CDR2 (germline): MNHNS, SASEGT. The CDR3 nucleotides read TGTGCCAGCAGTCCAATCCCCCTGACAGAAACCTACGAGCAGTACTTC. Translation: CASSPIPLTETYEQYF.

This clonotype was seen only a few times. The V and J genes are TRBV7-9 and TRBJ2-2, with 7 bases lining up with TRBD2. The CDR3 is 16 amino acids. After removal of 4 bases from V and 3 bases from J, the junction contained 8 bases not matched to a gene. CDR1 is SEHNR and CDR2 is FQNEAQ in the germline V gene (reference sequence). This chain's CDR3 is CASSSRLASDTGELFF. CDR3 in DNA: TGTGCCAGCAGCTCCCGACTAGCTTCCGACACCGGGGAGCTGTTTTTT.

This clonotype was seen more than once but under ten times. The chain has TRBV4-1 and TRBJ2-7; D unclear. Germline loops: CDR1 MGHRA, CDR2 YSYEKL. V lost 0 bases and J 3 bases, leaving 9 bases between the germline ends. The CDR3 contains 14 residues. CDR3 residues: CASSQERQFYEQYF. DNA for the CDR3: TGCGCCAGCAGCCAAGAGCGGCAATTCTACGAGCAGTACTTC.

The table lists this clonotype with a few counts. The J gene is TRBJ2-2, the V gene TRBV27; TRBD2 matches 12 bases. Germline V lookup: CDR1 MNHEY, CDR2 SMNVEV (reference sequence). V was clipped by 0 bases and J by 11 bases; unmatched bases: 7. This CDR3 region has 16 residues. CDR3 sequence reads: CASSLSASGRGRELFF. The DNA for the CDR3 is TGTGCCAGCAGTTTATCGGCTAGCGGGAGGGGTAGAGAGCTGTTTTTT.

This clonotype has only a few counts. This chain joins TRBV9 and TRBJ1-1, with a possible D match to TRBD1 (5 bases). The CDR3 has 15 amino acids. Germline V lookup: CDR1 SGDLS, CDR2 YYNGEE. The V and J ends lost 3 bases and 5 bases respectively, with 17 bases between them. The CDR3 reads CASSAPQDGGTEAFF. The CDR3 DNA follows: TGTGCCAGCAGCGCCCCACAGGACGGGGGGACTGAAGCTTTCTTT.

The J gene is TRBJ2-7, the V gene TRBV19; 11 bases agree with TRBD2. This CDR3 contains 16 residues. Germline V gives CDR1 LNHDA, CDR2 SQIVND (reference sequence). The ends lost 3 bases at V and 1 base at J; junction bases unmatched: 5. In nucleotides, the CDR3 is TGTGCCAGTAGTATTTATACTAGCGGGGGTTCCTACGAGCAGTACTTC. Amino acids: CASSIYTSGGSYEQYF.

This clonotype was picked up a small number of times. This chain connects TRBV9 to TRBJ2-7; no firm D call. The CDR3 totals 13 residues. The ends were cut back, 0 bases at V and 0 bases at J, with 4 bases in the middle. Germline values: CDR1 SGDLS, CDR2 YYNGEE. CDR3 bases: TGTGCCAGCAGCGTAGCGGCCTCCTACGAGCAGTACTTC. Its translation: CASSVAASYEQYF.

J is TRBJ2-2 and V is TRBV20-1; 7 nucleotides agree with TRBD2. CDR1 DFQATT and CDR2 SNEGSKA come from the germline V gene (reference sequence). The CDR3 contains 14 residues. With V trimmed by 6 bases and J by 4 bases, 8 bases remained unmatched. The chain's CDR3 is CSAAMGGATGELFF. The CDR3 DNA reads TGCAGTGCCGCCATGGGAGGGGCCACCGGGGAGCTGTTTTTT.